Below, 24 T cell receptor beta chains from the same sample are listed, as sequenced in a study of spatial heterogeneity in lung cancer. Indicated time point: sample taken at primary tumor resection. Frozen PBMC, nontumor lung or tumor provided whole RNA, which was sequenced unsorted. One entry per CDR3 protein results from TCRdb running MiXCR on the 5' RACE reads. This sample has about 95,000 distinct CDR3 sequences; roughly 10% occur once, and the top ten carry 6.9%. The specimen was PBMCs, collected at surgery. Receptors originate from a male donor with early-stage non-small cell lung cancer.

V usage is TRBV3-1 and J usage is TRBJ2-5; 13 nucleotides agree with TRBD2. Germline CDR1 and CDR2: LGHDT and YNNKEL (reference sequence). This CDR3 spans 15 amino acids. V shed 4 bases, J shed 7 bases, and the junction held 6 bases outside the gene matches. The CDR3: CASSPGTSGKGTQYF. As DNA, the CDR3 is TGTGCCAGCAGCCCCGGGACTAGCGGGAAGGGGACCCAGTACTTC.

V is TRBV28 and J is TRBJ2-6; D uncertain. The CDR3 totals 14 residues. Trimming stripped 7 bases from V and 0 bases from J, with 7 bases between. Germline-derived CDR1 and CDR2 are MDHEN and SYDVKM. The CDR3 reads CASNLNSGANVLTF. CDR3 sequence (DNA): TGTGCCAGCAATCTGAACTCTGGGGCCAACGTCCTGACTTTC.

Ten or more counts support this clonotype. The gene calls are TRBV20-1 and TRBJ1-5; no reliable D call. V was shortened by 3 bases and J by 1 base, with 7 bases between the two germline ends. This CDR3 has 13 amino acids. Germline loops: CDR1 DFQATT, CDR2 SNEGSKA (reference sequence). The CDR3 DNA is TGCAGTGCTAGGGAGTGGAGCAATCAGCCCCAGCATTTT. This gives the protein CSAREWSNQPQHF.

In its sample, this clonotype was seen a few times. V usage is TRBV28 and J usage is TRBJ2-2; D remains ambiguous. Germline V CDR1 and CDR2: MDHEN, SYDVKM. Trimming shortened V by 1 base and J by 1 base, and 10 bases separated the two germline ends. CDR3 length equals 16 residues. CDR3 bases: TGTGCCAGCAGTTTATACGGCAGTAAGAACACCGGGGAGCTGTTTTTT. Translating it yields CASSLYGSKNTGELFF. Together with reference TRBV28 and TRBJ2-2, the CDR3 gives the full variable domain: DVKVTQSSRYLVKRTGEKVFLECVQDMDHENMFWYRQDPGLGLRLIYFSYDVKMKEKGDIPEGYSVSREKKERFSLILESASTNQTSMYLCASSLYGSKNTGELFFGEGSRLTVL.

This clonotype was observed a handful of times. The chain carries TRBV7-2 and TRBJ2-1; 12 bases map to TRBD2. Germline V gene sequence: CDR1 SGHTA, CDR2 FQGNSA. The CDR3 is 14 residues long. The junction had 8 bases not matched to a gene; V was cut back by 10 bases and J by 7 bases. This CDR3 reads CAIPGLAGYNEQFF. Written as DNA, the CDR3 is TGTGCCATCCCGGGACTAGCGGGCTATAATGAGCAGTTCTTC.

This clonotype was seen repeatedly, ten times or more. The rearrangement uses TRBV20-1 and TRBJ2-1; D is unresolved. Germline assignment: CDR1 DFQATT and CDR2 SNEGSKA (reference sequence). Between the trimmed V and J ends, which lost 3 bases and 3 bases, there was a span of 12 bases. The CDR3 consists of 14 residues. The CDR3 DNA reads TGCAGTGCTAGTGAAGCGAAGGTCTACAATGAGCAGTTCTTC. Protein product: CSASEAKVYNEQFF.

This clonotype has ten or more counts. This chain uses TRBV29-1 with TRBJ1-2, with 10 bases matching TRBD1. The ends lost 0 bases at V and 5 bases at J; junction bases unmatched: 6. The CDR3 is made up of 15 amino acids. Germline V gene sequence: CDR1 SQVTM, CDR2 ANQGSEA. The DNA of the CDR3 is TGCAGCGTTGAAGACGGGGACAGGGGAGGTTATGGCTACACCTTC. This translates into CSVEDGDRGGYGYTF.

This clonotype was seen a few times. This rearrangement joins TRBV10-3 to TRBJ1-6; 9 positions match TRBD1. Germline V lookup: CDR1 ENHRY, CDR2 SYGVKD. Trimming removed 4 bases from V and 9 bases from J; junction bases left unmatched: 4. CDR3 length: 14 residues. The CDR3 is CAISGGQGISPLHF. The CDR3 DNA reads as TGTGCCATCAGTGGAGGACAGGGGATTTCACCCCTCCACTTT.

The chain recombines TRBV29-1 with TRBJ2-2; 9 nucleotides line up with TRBD1. V dropped 6 bases and J dropped 4; count of bases not matched to a gene: 6. The germline V gene has CDR1 SQVTM and CDR2 ANQGSEA. This CDR3 contains 14 residues. This CDR3 is CSVDRGLATGELFF. Written as DNA, the CDR3 is TGCAGCGTGGACAGGGGCCTAGCCACCGGGGAGCTGTTTTTT.

The sample holds a few counts of this clonotype. The chain has TRBV25-1 and TRBJ2-7; D is possibly TRBD1 (5 bases). The germline V gene has CDR1 MGHDK and CDR2 SYGVNS. Trimming shortened V by 3 bases and J by 4 bases, and 13 bases separated the two germline ends. The CDR3 sequence is 14 residues long. CDR3 nucleotide sequence: TGTGCCAGCAGTGATTCAGGGTCCCGGTACGAGCAGTACTTC. Encoded protein: CASSDSGSRYEQYF.

This sequence joins TRBV29-1 and TRBJ2-4; 8 nucleotides agree with TRBD1. The J segment lost 6 bases and the V segment lost 4 bases, leaving 14 bases of the junction unmatched. CDR3 length: 16 residues. Germline loops: CDR1 SQVTM, CDR2 ANQGSEA. CDR3 sequence reads: CSVVGGDRLVGNIQYF. The DNA of the CDR3 is TGCAGCGTTGTCGGCGGGGACAGGCTAGTGGGAAACATTCAGTACTTC.

This clonotype was seen only a few times. The rearrangement links TRBV29-1 to TRBJ2-7; D is ambiguous. This CDR3 has 11 amino acids. In germline, CDR1 is SQVTM, CDR2 ANQGSEA. Trimming pared 5 bases from V and 1 base from J, leaving 6 bases between. CDR3: CSVSQSYEQYF. The CDR3 bases are TGCAGCGTTAGCCAATCCTACGAGCAGTACTTC.

This clonotype has more than one count but fewer than ten. The rearrangement links TRBV10-3 to TRBJ2-7; D is possibly TRBD1 (5 bases). The germline V gene has CDR1 ENHRY and CDR2 SYGVKD. The CDR3 totals 14 residues. Trimming took off 7 bases at V and 2 bases at J, with 15 bases between the two ends. The CDR3 sequence is CAIKEQAAAYEQYF. In DNA, the CDR3 is TGTGCCATCAAGGAACAGGCGGCCGCCTACGAGCAGTACTTC.

CDR3 sequence: CASKGSQADTQYF. The CDR3 DNA is TGTGCCAGCAAGGGGAGTCAAGCAGATACGCAGTATTTT. The chain links TRBV2 to TRBJ2-3, with D perhaps matching TRBD1 or TRBD2 (5 bases each). Trimming left V 7 bases short and J 4 bases short, with 12 bases between. CDR1 is SNHLY and CDR2 is FYNNEI in the germline V gene. The CDR3 covers 13 residues.

There are many counts of this clonotype. This sequence joins TRBV29-1 and TRBJ1-4, with D possibly matching TRBD1 (5 bases). V was clipped by 5 bases and J by 3 bases, with 13 bases between them. The CDR3 sequence is 14 residues long. CDR1 and CDR2 (germline): SQVTM, ANQGSEA. This CDR3 is CSVMYRDSNEKLFF. The DNA of the CDR3 is TGCAGCGTTATGTACCGGGACTCTAATGAAAAACTGTTTTTT.

This clonotype was detected ten times or more. The chain links TRBV24-1 to TRBJ1-5; D remains ambiguous. V lost 2 bases, J lost 2 bases, and 3 bases lay in between. This CDR3 is built from 13 residues. Per the germline V gene, CDR1 is KGHDR and CDR2 is SFDVKD. CDR3 region: CATSDSGNQPQHF. CDR3 nucleotides: TGTGCCACCAGTGATTCAGGCAATCAGCCCCAGCATTTT.

This clonotype was seen many times. J is TRBJ2-7 and V is TRBV7-7; 7 nucleotides match TRBD1. The V gene's germline CDR1 is SSHAT and CDR2 FNYEAQ (reference sequence). V lost 1 base and J lost 5; bases outside the gene matches: 2. The length of the CDR3 is 13 residues. The CDR3 DNA reads as TGTGCCAGCAGCTTAGGAGGGGGCGACGAGCAGTACTTC. As protein: CASSLGGGDEQYF.

This chain links TRBV2 with TRBJ2-1, with D perhaps matching TRBD2 (5 bases). Germline CDR1 and CDR2: SNHLY and FYNNEI. V gave up 7 bases and J gave up 8 bases, with 15 bases separating them. The CDR3 sequence is 13 residues long. The CDR3 DNA reads TGTGCCAGCAATGGGGTACTGAGGGATGAGCAGTTCTTC. It yields the protein CASNGVLRDEQFF. Full variable domain (rest looked up from reference TRBV2 and TRBJ2-1): EPEVTQTPSHQVTQMGQEVILRCVPISNHLYFYWYRQILGQKVEFLVSFYNNEISEKSEIFDDQFSVERPDGSNFTLKIRSTKLEDSAMYFCASNGVLRDEQFFGPGTRLTVL.

In its sample, this clonotype was seen a few times. CDR3 in amino acids: CSAISSPGDNEQFF. CDR3 in DNA: TGCAGCGCCATAAGTAGCCCAGGTGACAATGAGCAGTTCTTC. The chain carries TRBV29-1 and TRBJ2-1; D uncertain. The CDR3 has 14 residues. Looked up from germline, CDR1 is SQVTM and CDR2 is ANQGSEA. The V end was cut by 7 bases, the J end by 5 bases, with 18 bases between.

This clonotype was seen many times. V and J are TRBV28 and TRBJ2-7; D gene unclear. Trimming left V 3 bases short and J 2 bases short, with 11 bases between. The CDR3 is made up of 14 amino acids. Looked up from germline, CDR1 is MDHEN and CDR2 is SYDVKM. The chain's CDR3 is CASSLGADTYEQYF. The CDR3 nucleotides read TGTGCCAGCAGTTTGGGTGCGGATACCTACGAGCAGTACTTC.

This clonotype was counted many times. The rearrangement links TRBV5-1 to TRBJ2-7, with unresolved D. Germline V gene lookup returns CDR1 SGHRS and CDR2 YFSETQ. Deletions cut 0 bases from V and 0 bases from J, with 7 bases between. The CDR3 runs 14 residues. The CDR3 DNA sequence: TGCGCCAGCAGCTTGGGGCCACCCTCCTACGAGCAGTACTTC. Amino acid sequence: CASSLGPPSYEQYF.

The J gene is TRBJ2-3, the V gene TRBV5-1; maybe TRBD2 (5 bases). Germline CDR1 is SGHRS and CDR2 is YFSETQ. The CDR3 sequence is 13 residues long. Trimming took off 0 bases at V and 9 bases at J, with 11 bases between the two ends. The CDR3 protein is CASSLAGERTQYF. As DNA, the CDR3 is TGCGCCAGCAGCTTGGCCGGGGAGAGAACGCAGTATTTT.

This clonotype was seen repeatedly, ten times or more. The rearrangement uses TRBV24-1 and TRBJ1-5; 8 bases match TRBD1. The trim removed 4 bases at V and 1 base at J, leaving 5 bases unmatched. This CDR3 is built from 16 residues. Germline V gene data show CDR1 as KGHDR and CDR2 as SFDVKD. The CDR3 DNA reads TGTGCCACCAGTGACCCTGGACAGGGAAGCAATCAGCCCCAGCATTTT. Protein: CATSDPGQGSNQPQHF.

A few counts support this clonotype. The rearrangement uses TRBV15 and TRBJ2-7; D gene ambiguous. Germline values: CDR1 LNHNV, CDR2 YYDKDF (reference sequence). The CDR3 runs to 15 residues. V shed 0 bases and J shed 5 bases, with 14 bases lying between them. CDR3 in DNA: TGTGCCACCAGCAGAGACCCCCCGTTAGGTAACGAGCAGTACTTC. This sequence encodes CATSRDPPLGNEQYF.